This is a list of T cell receptor beta chains from one sample in a study of cytomegalovirus exposure and HLA in healthy donors. The protocol was immunoSEQ multiplex PCR, while the TCRdb copy is restricted to in-frame clones and leaves out a portion. Among 140,000 to 150,000 clones listed, 80% to 85% were seen once. The specimen sequenced was PBMCs. All receptors come from a woman in her thirties in good health and CMV-seronegative. The CDR3 runs from the conserved cysteine through the conserved F or W. The order of the fields is V gene, J gene, clone size, D gene, CDR3 protein, CDR3 DNA. A D gene is named only where the DNA matches it firmly. Expanded clones get a size class; other rows say once, few or many, or leave the size out.

>TRBV28|TRBJ1-2|once|-
CASRRQANYGYTF
TGTGCCAGCAGGAGACAGGCTAACTATGGCTACACCTTC
>TRBV10-3|TRBJ2-1|-|TRBD2
CAITSTSGGLFGYNEQFF
TGTGCCATCACCTCGACTAGCGGGGGATTATTTGGGTACAATGAGCAGTTCTTC
>TRBV7-3|TRBJ1-5|-|-
CASSLTTGQPQHF
TGTGCCAGCAGCTTAACGACGGGGCAGCCCCAGCATTTT
>TRBV5-4|TRBJ2-3|once|TRBD2
CASSRDGGRDTQYF
TGTGCCAGCAGCCGGGACGGGGGGAGGGATACGCAGTATTTT
>TRBV9|TRBJ1-5|-|TRBD1
CASSVGTANQPQHF
TGTGCCAGCAGCGTTGGGACAGCGAATCAGCCCCAGCATTTT
>TRBV5-1|TRBJ2-3|-|-
CASSLAPGSRVTNTQYF
TGCGCCAGCAGCTTGGCTCCCGGGAGTAGGGTAACAAATACGCAGTATTTT
>TRBV7-9|TRBJ1-2|-|-
CSSSLSRGQNYGYTF
TGTTCCAGCAGCTTATCAAGAGGGCAGAACTATGGCTACACCTTC
>TRBV12-1|TRBJ1-5|-|-
CASSFARDSNQPQHF
TGTGCCAGCAGCTTTGCCCGGGATAGCAATCAGCCCCAGCATTTT
>TRBV5-1|TRBJ2-3|-|TRBD2
CASSLEAGGTDTQYF
TGCGCCAGCAGCTTGGAAGCGGGGGGCACAGATACGCAGTATTTT
>TRBV29-1|TRBJ1-2|-|TRBD1
CSAGGQGNYGYTF
TGCAGCGCTGGAGGACAGGGTAACTATGGCTACACCTTC
>TRBV7-2|TRBJ2-2|-|-
CASSTGRNAGELFF
TGTGCCAGCAGCACGGGTCGAAACGCCGGGGAGCTGTTTTTT
>TRBV6-4|TRBJ2-1|-|TRBD2
CASSELAGGSNEQFF
TGTGCCAGCAGTGAACTAGCGGGAGGATCCAATGAGCAGTTCTTC
>TRBV25-1|TRBJ2-7|-|-
CASSEPGLSSYEQYF
TGTGCCAGCAGTGAGCCGGGACTGAGTAGCTACGAGCAGTACTTC
>TRBV7-9|TRBJ2-3|-|-
CASSLDVVAGITTDTQYF
TGTGCCAGCAGCTTAGATGTTGTGGCAGGGATAACAACAGATACGCAGTATTTT
>TRBV5-6|TRBJ2-1|-|-
CASSLIQGSEQFF
TGTGCCAGCAGCTTAATACAGGGAAGTGAGCAGTTCTTC
>TRBV29-1|TRBJ1-1|-|-
CSVEKQGCEAFF
TGCAGCGTTGAAAAACAGGGATGTGAAGCTTTCTTT
>TRBV11-3|TRBJ1-1|-|-
CASSSNPRGGAFF
TGTGCCAGCAGCTCCAACCCCCGGGGGGGTGCTTTCTTT
>TRBV7-2|TRBJ2-3|-|-
CASSLVAGAYTDTQYF
TGTGCCAGCAGCTTAGTGGCGGGGGCCTACACAGATACGCAGTATTTT
>TRBV14|TRBJ1-2|-|-
CASSPLSRTANYGYTF
TGTGCCAGCAGCCCATTAAGCCGGACAGCCAACTATGGCTACACCTTC
>TRBV30|TRBJ2-5|once|-
CAWAGAGTQETQYF
TGTGCCTGGGCCGGGGCGGGAACACAAGAGACCCAGTACTTC
>TRBV6-6|TRBJ2-1|-|TRBD2
CASRRDLAGGSDEQFF
TGTGCCAGCAGGAGGGATTTAGCGGGAGGTAGTGATGAGCAGTTCTTC
>TRBV19|TRBJ1-1|once|TRBD1
CAAGRGLLGTEAFF
TGTGCCGCGGGTAGGGGGCTGCTTGGCACTGAAGCTTTCTTT
>TRBV19|TRBJ1-1|-|TRBD1
CASSPGQGNTEAFF
TGTGCCAGTAGCCCGGGACAGGGGAACACTGAAGCTTTCTTT
>TRBV30|TRBJ1-2|-|TRBD1
CACLKGQADGYTF
TGTGCCTGCCTGAAAGGACAGGCCGATGGCTACACCTTC
>TRBV2|TRBJ2-5|once|TRBD1
CASSGDRRRQFQETQYF
TGTGCCAGCAGTGGGGACAGGCGCCGCCAGTTCCAAGAGACCCAGTACTTC
>TRBV19|TRBJ2-7|-|TRBD1
CASSRTGVYEQYF
TGTGCCAGTAGCCGGACAGGGGTCTACGAGCAGTACTTC
>TRBV5-1|TRBJ2-1|-|TRBD2
CASSLAAGGHNEQFF
TGCGCCAGCAGCTTGGCTGCGGGAGGACACAATGAGCAGTTCTTC
>TRBV4-1|TRBJ2-3|-|TRBD2
CASRPGLAGLFSSTDTQYF
TGCGCCAGCAGGCCGGGACTAGCGGGCCTCTTTTCGAGCACAGATACGCAGTATTTT
>TRBV27|TRBJ2-2|-|TRBD2
CASGPQSGRGDTGELFF
TGTGCCAGCGGCCCTCAAAGCGGGAGGGGCGACACCGGGGAGCTGTTTTTT
>TRBV5-1|TRBJ2-7|-|TRBD2
CASRNSGNSYEQYF
TGCGCCAGCAGGAATAGCGGGAATTCCTACGAGCAGTACTTC
>TRBV7-8|TRBJ2-3|-|TRBD1
CASSASTGAGTDTQYF
TGTGCCAGCAGCGCTTCGACAGGGGCTGGCACAGATACGCAGTATTTT
>TRBV30|TRBJ2-2|-|TRBD2
CACSMVAGNTGELFF
TGTGCCTGTTCTATGGTAGCGGGGAATACCGGGGAGCTGTTTTTT
>TRBV7-6|TRBJ2-3|-|-
CASSLNSVADTQYF
TGTGCCAGCAGCTTAAATTCTGTCGCAGATACGCAGTATTTT
>TRBV2|TRBJ1-5|-|TRBD1
CASSWDRGRQPQHF
TGTGCCAGCAGTTGGGACAGGGGGCGCCAGCCCCAGCATTTT
>TRBV6-5|TRBJ2-5|-|-
CASSSPVQETQYF
TGTGCCAGCAGTTCCCCAGTCCAAGAGACCCAGTACTTC
>TRBV7-2|TRBJ2-7|once|TRBD1
CASSLRDRAHEQYF
TGTGCCAGCAGCTTACGGGACAGGGCCCACGAGCAGTACTTC
>TRBV6-1|TRBJ2-7|-|-
CASSEAGGGSYEQYF
TGTGCCAGCAGTGAAGCAGGGGGGGGGTCCTACGAGCAGTACTTC
>TRBV2|TRBJ1-1|few|-
CASSEARTQNTEAFF
TGTGCCAGCAGTGAAGCAAGGACTCAGAACACTGAAGCTTTCTTT
>TRBV25-1|TRBJ1-2|-|-
CASRAPLGGTFPF
TGTGCCAGCAGAGCTCCGTTGGGGGGGACATTTCCCTTC
>TRBV5-4|TRBJ2-1|-|TRBD2
CASSLSGGSDEQFF
TGTGCCAGCAGCTTATCCGGGGGGAGTGATGAGCAGTTCTTC
>TRBV23-1|TRBJ1-6|-|TRBD1
CASSPPRSRDSNSPLHF
TGCGCCAGCAGTCCGCCCCGGTCCCGGGACAGTAATTCACCCCTCCACTTT
>TRBV10-2|TRBJ1-3|-|-
CASISPRTDSGNTIYF
TGCGCCAGCATTTCCCCCCGGACAGACTCTGGAAACACCATATATTTT
>TRBV12-1|TRBJ1-2|once|-
CASSLRTGVIGYTF
TGTGCCAGCAGCCTCCGGACAGGGGTTATTGGCTACACCTTC
>TRBV7-2|TRBJ2-5|-|-
CASSPRRGPKETQYF
TGTGCCAGCAGCCCCCGGAGGGGCCCAAAAGAGACCCAGTACTTC
>TRBV5-1|TRBJ2-7|-|-
CASSEAGSYEQYF
TGCGCCAGCAGCGAGGCCGGGAGCTACGAGCAGTACTTC
>TRBV7-9|TRBJ2-1|-|-
CASSSWDSGSYNEQFF
TGTGCCAGCAGCTCGTGGGACAGCGGGAGCTACAATGAGCAGTTCTTC